This entry lists 30 T cell receptor beta chains sequenced from one sample in a study of T-cell reconstitution after alpha-beta-depleted transplantation in children. The library targeted TCRbeta and was prepared with unique molecular identifiers. TCRdb reprocessed the PCR reads via MiXCR and lists one record per CDR3 protein. The sample lists 250,000 to 300,000 distinct CDR3 sequences, 9.9% occurring once. The specimen comprised PBMCs from the stem cell graft donor, sampled from the stem cell graft. The source of these receptors is a human donor who donated a stem cell graft to a child with SCID.

This clonotype appeared a few times. J is TRBJ2-7 and V is TRBV19, with a tentative D call TRBD1 (5 bases). This CDR3 is built from 15 residues. Germline CDR1 and CDR2: LNHDA and SQIVND (reference sequence). V was trimmed by 9 bases and J by 0 bases, leaving 18 bases between them. As DNA, the CDR3 is TGTGCCAGCTCGGATAACAGGATGATCTCCTACGAGCAGTACTTC. Protein sequence: CASSDNRMISYEQYF.

This clonotype has a count of ten or more. V usage is TRBV12-3 or TRBV12-4 and J usage is TRBJ2-3; D unresolved. CDR3 length equals 15 residues. Trimming removed 5 bases from V and 0 bases from J, with 12 bases in between. The CDR3 bases are TGTGCCAGCAGTACAACCGGACCGAGCACAGATACGCAGTATTTT. Amino acids: CASSTTGPSTDTQYF.

The CDR3 is CASSRGRRTGPNLNTGELFF. DNA of the CDR3: TGTGCCAGCAGCCGAGGTCGTAGGACAGGACCGAACCTTAACACCGGGGAGCTGTTTTTT. The chain uses TRBV27 and TRBJ2-2; 7 positions match TRBD1. With 6 bases clipped from V and 2 bases from J, the junction kept 21 bases outside the gene matches. Per germline, CDR1 MNHEY and CDR2 SMNVEV (reference sequence). This CDR3 comprises 20 residues.

The rearrangement uses TRBV18 and TRBJ2-3, with 7 bases identical to TRBD1. V gave up 3 bases and J gave up 5 bases; unmatched junction bases: 2. Germline V gene sequence: CDR1 KGHSH, CDR2 LQKENI. The CDR3 loop spans 13 amino acids. The CDR3 nucleotides read TGTGCCAGCTCACCCCAGGGGGTAGATACGCAGTATTTT. This translates into CASSPQGVDTQYF. The variable domain in full, completed from reference TRBV18 and TRBJ2-3, reads NAGVMQNPRHLVRRRGQEARLRCSPMKGHSHVYWYRQLPEEGLKFMVYLQKENIIDESGMPKERFSAEFPKEGPSILRIQQVVRGDSAAYFCASSPQGVDTQYFGPGTRLTVL.

The chain is built from TRBV6-5 and TRBJ1-5; 10 positions match TRBD1. CDR1 and CDR2 (germline): MNHEY, SVGAGI. Unmatched junction bases numbered 9, after V lost 6 bases and J lost 10 bases. The CDR3 spans 14 residues. The CDR3 nucleotides are TGTGCCAGCAGCAAAGACAGGGGGCGCGTTCCCCAGCATTTT. Residues: CASSKDRGRVPQHF.

CDR3 sequence reads: CSARDLLRGGAFGDNEQFF. As DNA, the CDR3 is TGCAGTGCTAGAGATCTACTTCGGGGGGGCGCCTTTGGGGACAATGAGCAGTTCTTC. The chain combines TRBV20-1 with TRBJ2-1; 8 bases line up with TRBD2. CDR3 size: 19 residues. Germline V gene data show CDR1 as DFQATT and CDR2 as SNEGSKA (reference sequence). V gave up 0 bases and J gave up 5 bases; unmatched junction bases: 18.

This chain uses TRBV7-9 with TRBJ2-7; TRBD1 matches 7 bases. The germline V gene encodes CDR1 SEHNR and CDR2 FQNEAQ (reference sequence). Trimming took 5 bases from V and 6 from J; bases not matched to a gene: 10. CDR3 length: 14 amino acids. For the CDR3, the DNA is TGTGCCAGCAGCCCGGACAGGAATCCGGGCGAGCAGTACTTC. Residues: CASSPDRNPGEQYF.

The chain uses TRBV4-1 and TRBJ2-7; no clear D. This CDR3 has 18 amino acids. From germline, CDR1 is MGHRA and CDR2 YSYEKL. V shed 1 base and J shed 0 bases, with 19 bases lying between them. The CDR3, as DNA: TGCGCCAGCAGCCAAGGTCAGCGTATCGGGCTTACCTCCTACGAGCAGTACTTC. The encoded protein is CASSQGQRIGLTSYEQYF.

The chain recombines TRBV15 with TRBJ1-4; D ambiguous. The V gene lost 8 bases and the J gene lost 2 bases, with 9 bases spanning the gap. The CDR3 extends over 13 amino acids. Germline V gene lookup returns CDR1 LNHNV and CDR2 YYDKDF (reference sequence). The CDR3 nucleotides are TGTGCCACCTACCCGGGGACTAATGAAAAACTGTTTTTT. As protein: CATYPGTNEKLFF.

Turning to this clonotype: A much larger clone differs from this one at a single base, so this may be a read error. V usage is TRBV25-1 and J usage is TRBJ2-1; D is uncertain. CDR3 length: 14 amino acids. The germline V gene encodes CDR1 MGHDK and CDR2 SYGVNS. V lost 6 bases and J lost 5, with 14 bases in between. The CDR3 nucleotides read TGTGCCAGCAGATTGGACGGCGAGCACAATGAGCAGTTCTTC. Translation gives CASRLDGEHNEQFF. The full variable domain, with the rest looked up from reference TRBV25-1 and TRBJ2-1, is EADIYQTPRYLVIGTGKKITLECSQTMGHDKMYWYQQDPGMELHLIHYSYGVNSTEKGDLSSESTVSRIRTEHFPLTLESARPSHTSQYLCASRLDGEHNEQFFGPGTRLTVL.

The genes are TRBV5-1 and TRBJ2-5; TRBD2 agrees at 10 bases. CDR1 and CDR2 (germline): SGHRS, YFSETQ. This CDR3 is built from 16 residues. With 0 bases clipped from V and 0 bases from J, the junction kept 2 bases outside the gene matches. CDR3 sequence: CASSLGLAGNQETQYF. Written as DNA, the CDR3 is TGCGCCAGCAGCTTGGGACTAGCGGGCAACCAAGAGACCCAGTACTTC.

This clonotype was found many times. V and J are TRBV4-2 and TRBJ2-7, with 8 bases fitting TRBD1. This CDR3 contains 15 residues. The J segment lost 4 bases and the V segment lost 1 base, leaving 6 bases of the junction unmatched. Per the germline V gene, CDR1 is LGHNA and CDR2 is YNFKEQ. The CDR3 sequence: CASSQVAGGGYEQYF. For the CDR3, the DNA is TGTGCCAGCAGCCAAGTTGCAGGGGGCGGGTACGAGCAGTACTTC.

This clonotype was seen a few times. The J gene is TRBJ1-5, the V gene TRBV11-1, with TRBD1 matching 8 bases. CDR3 length: 14 amino acids. Germline CDR1 reads SGHAT; CDR2 reads FQDESV (reference sequence). Trimming cost V 4 bases and J 7 bases; bases outside gene matches: 6. For the CDR3, the DNA is TGTGCCAGCAGCTCCGACAGGGGTGGACAGCCCCAGCATTTT. This sequence encodes CASSSDRGGQPQHF. Combining the CDR3 with reference TRBV11-1 and TRBJ1-5 gives the whole variable domain EAEVAQSPRYKITEKSQAVAFWCDPISGHATLYWYRQILGQGPELLVQFQDESVVDDSQLPKDRFSAERLKGVDSTLKIQPAELGDSAMYLCASSSDRGGQPQHFGDGTRLSIL.

This clonotype was observed many times. This rearrangement joins TRBV6-5 to TRBJ1-2; perhaps TRBD1 as D (5 bases). CDR1 and CDR2 from the germline V gene are MNHEY and SVGAGI. V was clipped by 4 bases and J by 6 bases, with 12 bases between them. The CDR3 has 13 amino acids. The DNA of the CDR3 is TGTGCCAGCAGTTTGTCAGGGCTGGATGGCTACACCTTC. This sequence encodes CASSLSGLDGYTF.

This clonotype was picked up many times. The chain links TRBV5-1 to TRBJ2-1, with 14 bases that match TRBD2. This CDR3 spans 16 amino acids. Looked up from germline, CDR1 is SGHRS and CDR2 is YFSETQ. V lost 0 bases, J lost 7 bases, and 3 bases stayed unmatched. CDR3 loop: CASSLGLAGGLNEQFF. As DNA, the CDR3 is TGCGCCAGCAGCTTGGGACTAGCGGGGGGGTTGAATGAGCAGTTCTTC.

The chain has TRBV5-1 and TRBJ1-1; D call uncertain. The CDR3 sequence is 14 residues long. CDR1 is SGHRS, CDR2 YFSETQ, per germline. Deletions cut 4 bases from V and 0 bases from J, with 10 bases between. The CDR3 loop reads CASSALDLNTEAFF. The CDR3 DNA reads as TGCGCCAGCAGCGCCTTGGATCTGAACACTGAAGCTTTCTTT.

V and J are TRBV12-3 or TRBV12-4 and TRBJ2-5, with 10 bases identical to TRBD2. J was trimmed by 2 bases and V by 9 bases; bases with no gene match: 9. CDR3 length: 15 residues. The CDR3 here is CASTPSGSRQETQYF. CDR3 bases: TGTGCCAGTACCCCTAGCGGGAGCAGACAAGAGACCCAGTACTTC.

The gene calls are TRBV5-1 and TRBJ2-7, with D possibly being TRBD2 (5 bases). V was trimmed by 0 bases and J by 3 bases, leaving 10 bases between them. Germline CDR1 and CDR2: SGHRS and YFSETQ. The CDR3 loop spans 14 amino acids. CDR3 sequence: CASSLAGEYYEQYF. CDR3 nucleotides: TGCGCCAGCAGCTTGGCCGGGGAGTACTACGAGCAGTACTTC. The full variable domain, its missing parts supplied by reference TRBV5-1 and TRBJ2-7, is KAGVTQTPRYLIKTRGQQVTLSCSPISGHRSVSWYQQTPGQGLQFLFEYFSETQRNKGNFPGRFSGRQFSNSRSEMNVSTLELGDSALYLCASSLAGEYYEQYFGPGTRLTVT.

This clonotype was detected a few times. The chain uses TRBV18 and TRBJ2-3; D is ambiguous. The CDR3 is 14 residues long. Looked up from germline, CDR1 is KGHSH and CDR2 is LQKENI. The V end lost 2 bases, the J end lost 4 bases, and 10 bases lay between the germline ends. Here the CDR3 reads CASSPSAAPDTQYF. CDR3 coding DNA: TGTGCCAGCTCACCAAGTGCAGCGCCAGATACGCAGTATTTT.

This clonotype was picked up many times. The chain joins TRBV4-1 to TRBJ2-3; TRBD1 might be the D (5 bases). The ends were cut back, 0 bases at V and 2 bases at J, with 12 bases in the middle. Germline loops: CDR1 MGHRA, CDR2 YSYEKL. The CDR3 consists of 16 residues. The CDR3 spells CASSQEADTITDTQYF. The CDR3 region has the DNA TGCGCCAGCAGCCAAGAGGCGGACACTATCACAGATACGCAGTATTTT.

The sample holds many counts of this clonotype. The chain uses TRBV6-1 and TRBJ2-7; weak D call: TRBD1 (6 bases). Germline-derived CDR1 and CDR2 are MNHNS and SASEGT. V was pared by 2 bases and J by 6 bases, with 17 bases between. The CDR3 is 15 residues long. The DNA for the CDR3 is TGTGCCAGCAGTGAATTGACAGGAAGGGTCGGCGAGCAGTACTTC. This encodes CASSELTGRVGEQYF.

This clonotype was seen many times. The CDR3: CASSEVMFRLAGGPVADTQYF. Here the CDR3 DNA reads TGTGCCAGCAGTGAAGTAATGTTCAGACTAGCGGGGGGGCCCGTGGCAGATACGCAGTATTTT. The chain couples TRBV6-1 to TRBJ2-3, with TRBD2 matching over 14 bases. This CDR3 contains 21 residues. Germline trimming cut 1 base from V and 4 bases from J; bases unmatched to any gene: 16. Germline CDR1 MNHNS, CDR2 SASEGT.

This rearrangement joins TRBV10-3 to TRBJ2-2; 8 bases match TRBD1. The J segment lost 5 bases and the V segment lost 6 bases, leaving 5 bases of the junction unmatched. Germline values: CDR1 ENHRY, CDR2 SYGVKD. The CDR3 extends over 14 amino acids. CDR3 in amino acids: CAIRRTGNTGELFF. CDR3 bases: TGTGCCATCAGGCGGACAGGGAATACCGGGGAGCTGTTTTTT.

A few counts support this clonotype. The V call is TRBV20-1, the J call TRBJ2-3; 8 nucleotides match TRBD2. Per germline, CDR1 DFQATT and CDR2 SNEGSKA (reference sequence). This CDR3 contains 12 residues. Unmatched junction bases numbered 5, after V lost 6 bases and J lost 6 bases. The CDR3 sequence: CSAEAGGDTQYF. The CDR3 DNA reads TGCAGTGCAGAGGCGGGGGGCGATACGCAGTATTTT.

This clonotype was seen a handful of times. This sequence joins TRBV19 and TRBJ2-7; 8 bases map to TRBD1. Unmatched junction bases numbered 6, after V lost 8 bases and J lost 3 bases. Germline CDR1 LNHDA, CDR2 SQIVND (reference sequence). The CDR3 is 13 amino acids. CDR3 nucleotide sequence: TGTGCCAGTCAGGGGGCCGGTGGCTACGAGCAGTACTTC. This encodes CASQGAGGYEQYF.

CDR3 residues: CASSTPGQGVYEQYF. For the CDR3, the DNA is TGTGCCAGTAGTACGCCGGGACAGGGGGTTTACGAGCAGTACTTC. This chain connects TRBV19 to TRBJ2-7; 11 nucleotides match TRBD1. J lost 4 bases, V lost 4 bases, and 6 bases had no gene match. Germline assignment: CDR1 LNHDA and CDR2 SQIVND (reference sequence). The CDR3 spans 15 residues.

This clonotype was found many times. The CDR3 DNA sequence: TGCGCCAGCCCCTGTTGCAGTGAAGAGAACTATGGCTACACCTTC. Translated: CASPCCSEENYGYTF. V gene TRBV10-1 combines with J gene TRBJ1-2; the D is unclear. The CDR3 has 15 amino acids. Germline V gene lookup returns CDR1 WNHNN and CDR2 SYGVQD (reference sequence). Deletions cut 8 bases from V and 2 bases from J, with 18 bases between.

This clonotype was seen a few times. The junction does not match germline at one end; this may be a read error. The V gene is TRBV20-1, the J gene TRBJ2-7; D may be TRBD1 (6 bases). The CDR3 has 13 residues. From germline, CDR1 is DFQATT and CDR2 SNEGSKA (reference sequence). CDR3 coding DNA: TGCAGTGCCAGAGGGGGTGCTAGCTACGAGCAGTACTTC. It codes for CSARGGASYEQYF.

The chain uses TRBV5-1 and TRBJ2-6; no definite D call. The germline CDR1 and CDR2 sequences are SGHRS and YFSETQ. Trimming cost V 3 bases and J 1 base, with 8 bases left between them. The CDR3 consists of 15 residues. CDR3 nucleotides: TGCGCCAGCAGCTCTGGGTTGTCTGGGGCCAACGTCCTGACTTTC. Protein product: CASSSGLSGANVLTF.

This clonotype was seen a few times. CDR3 loop: CASSPEGQGSYNEQFF. In DNA, the CDR3 is TGCGCCAGCAGCCCAGAGGGGCAGGGTAGCTACAATGAGCAGTTCTTC. The V gene is TRBV4-1, the J gene TRBJ2-1; D possibly uses TRBD1 or TRBD2 (5 bases each). CDR3 length: 16 amino acids. V was cut by 4 bases and J by 3 bases, with 16 bases left in between. Germline assignment: CDR1 MGHRA and CDR2 YSYEKL.